This T cell receptor (beta chain) was sequenced during a study of T-cell memory formation after mild COVID-19. In the study overall: TCR clusters largely stayed donor specific.

TCRdb reanalysed the 5' RACE reads using MiXCR and keeps one entry per CDR3 protein. This table holds 560,000 or so distinct CDR3 sequences, approximately 15% found once. The trim removed 3 bases at V and 3 bases at J, leaving 6 bases unmatched. CDR3 length equals 15 residues. Germline lookup yields CDR1 LGHNA and CDR2 YNFKEQ. This clonotype was recorded a few times. The chain links TRBV4-2 to TRBJ2-5; TRBD1 matches 8 bases. The sequencing input was PBMCs or a T cell subset sorted from them (not recorded which). The clonotype was recovered from an adult woman who had mild COVID-19 (a few samples of this study predate the infection). Cell type and time point are not known. The CDR3: CASSHDDRGKETQYF. The CDR3 region has the DNA TGTGCCAGCAGCCACGATGACAGGGGCAAAGAGACCCAGTACTTC.